This T cell receptor (beta chain) emerged from a study of T cell repertoires in cytomegalovirus infection. About the study: Used in the study were CMV epitopes, some recently identified and HLA-C-restricted, others well-studied and HLA-B-restricted.

Whole-study findings and limits: Cumulative frequency of public TCR beta families picked out carriers of CMV plus the relevant HLA. CMV-specific TCR beta clonotypes restricted by HLA-C dominated the ex vivo response.

With regard to this clonotype: Its specificity is not known.

Via MiXCR, TCRdb re-called the reads, giving one row per CDR3 protein. The table records 400,000 to 600,000 distinct CDR3 sequences, 40% to 50% of them present only once. The input for sequencing was cultured PBMCs, taken from culture after CMV antigen stimulation. The receptor was derived from a human donor in good health (CMV status not recorded). Some clones in this sample may be carry-over from other donors' samples.

The CDR3 loop reads CATRSWTASNQPQHF. CDR3 DNA: TGTGCCACCCGAAGTTGGACGGCCAGCAATCAGCCCCAGCATTTT. The V and J genes are TRBV19 and TRBJ1-5; D not resolved. The CDR3 totals 15 residues. The germline V gene encodes CDR1 LNHDA and CDR2 SQIVND (reference sequence). Trimming removed 10 bases at V and 1 base at J, with 17 bases between.